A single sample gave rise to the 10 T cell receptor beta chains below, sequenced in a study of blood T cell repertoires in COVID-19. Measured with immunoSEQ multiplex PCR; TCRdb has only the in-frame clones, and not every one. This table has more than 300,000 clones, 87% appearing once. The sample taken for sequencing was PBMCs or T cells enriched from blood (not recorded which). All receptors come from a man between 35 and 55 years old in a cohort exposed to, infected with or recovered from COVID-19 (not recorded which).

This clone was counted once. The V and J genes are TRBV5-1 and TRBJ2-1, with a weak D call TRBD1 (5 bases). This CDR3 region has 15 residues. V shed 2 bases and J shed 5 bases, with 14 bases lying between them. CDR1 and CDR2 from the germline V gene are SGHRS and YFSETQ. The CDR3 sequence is CASSLRAGYDNEQFF. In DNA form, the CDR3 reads TGCGCCAGCAGCTTAAGGGCAGGGTACGACAATGAGCAGTTCTTC. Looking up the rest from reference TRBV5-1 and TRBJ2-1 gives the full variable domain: KAGVTQTPRYLIKTRGQQVTLSCSPISGHRSVSWYQQTPGQGLQFLFEYFSETQRNKGNFPGRFSGRQFSNSRSEMNVSTLELGDSALYLCASSLRAGYDNEQFFGPGTRLTVL.

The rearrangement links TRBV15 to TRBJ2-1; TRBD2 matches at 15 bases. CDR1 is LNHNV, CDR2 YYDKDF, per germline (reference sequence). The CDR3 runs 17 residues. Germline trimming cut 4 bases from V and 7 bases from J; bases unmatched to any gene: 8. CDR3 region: CATSTQGLAGGRNEQFF. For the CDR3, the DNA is TGTGCCACCAGCACCCAGGGACTAGCGGGAGGTAGGAATGAGCAGTTCTTC.

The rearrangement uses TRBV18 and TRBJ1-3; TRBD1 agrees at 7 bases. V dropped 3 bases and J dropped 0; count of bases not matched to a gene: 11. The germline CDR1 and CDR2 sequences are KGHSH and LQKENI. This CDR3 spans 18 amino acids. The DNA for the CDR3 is TGTGCCAGCTCACCTACCCGGGACAGACGTCCCTCTGGAAACACCATATATTTT. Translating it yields CASSPTRDRRPSGNTIYF.

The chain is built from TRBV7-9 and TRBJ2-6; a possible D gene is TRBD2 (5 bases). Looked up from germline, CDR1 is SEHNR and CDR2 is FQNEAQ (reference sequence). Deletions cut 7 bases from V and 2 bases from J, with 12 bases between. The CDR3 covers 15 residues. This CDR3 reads CASIFTGAGANVLTF. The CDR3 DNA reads TGTGCCAGCATCTTTACCGGGGCTGGGGCCAACGTCCTGACTTTC.

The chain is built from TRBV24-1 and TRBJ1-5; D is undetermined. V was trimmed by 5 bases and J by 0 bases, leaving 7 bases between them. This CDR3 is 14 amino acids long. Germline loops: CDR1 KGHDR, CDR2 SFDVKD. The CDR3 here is CATSALNSNQPQHF. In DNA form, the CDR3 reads TGTGCCACCAGTGCACTGAATAGCAATCAGCCCCAGCATTTT.

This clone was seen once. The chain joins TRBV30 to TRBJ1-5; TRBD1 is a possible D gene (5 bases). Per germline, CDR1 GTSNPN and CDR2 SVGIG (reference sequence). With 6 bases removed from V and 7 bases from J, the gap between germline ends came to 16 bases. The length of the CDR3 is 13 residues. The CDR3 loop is CACSDRGEQPQHF. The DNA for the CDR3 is TGTGCCTGTTCTGACCGGGGGGAGCAGCCCCAGCATTTT.

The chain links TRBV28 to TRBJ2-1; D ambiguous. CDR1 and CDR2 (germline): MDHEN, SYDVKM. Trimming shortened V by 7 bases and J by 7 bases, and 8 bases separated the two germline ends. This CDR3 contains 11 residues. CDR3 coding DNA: TGTGCCAGCACCCAGAATAATGAGCAGTTCTTC. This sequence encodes CASTQNNEQFF.

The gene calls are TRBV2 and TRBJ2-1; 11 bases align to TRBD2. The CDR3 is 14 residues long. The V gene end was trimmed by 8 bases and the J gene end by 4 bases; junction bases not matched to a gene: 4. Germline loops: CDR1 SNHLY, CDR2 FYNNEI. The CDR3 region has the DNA TGTGCCAGCGTCAGGACTAGCGGGTACAATGAGCAGTTCTTC. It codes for CASVRTSGYNEQFF.

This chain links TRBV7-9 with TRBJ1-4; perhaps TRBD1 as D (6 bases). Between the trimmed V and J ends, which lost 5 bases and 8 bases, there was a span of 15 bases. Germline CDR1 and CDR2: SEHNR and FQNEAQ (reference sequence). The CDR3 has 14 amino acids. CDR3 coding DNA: TGTGCCAGCAGCCTGACAGGATCTGGGGAAAAACTGTTTTTT. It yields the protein CASSLTGSGEKLFF.

CDR3 amino acids: CASSLRQGNSPLHF. The CDR3 bases are TGTGCCAGCAGCCTACGACAGGGCAATTCACCCCTCCACTTT. The chain links TRBV28 to TRBJ1-6, with 7 nucleotides matching TRBD1. Trimming at V came to 6 bases and at J to 7 bases, leaving 6 bases not matched to a gene. Germline V gives CDR1 MDHEN, CDR2 SYDVKM. This CDR3 region has 14 residues.